This TCR beta chain was sequenced in a study of blood T cell repertoires in COVID-19. Comments on this clone: The sample holds other DNA sequences that translate to the same CDR3.

Sequencing was performed with immunoSEQ multiplex PCR; in TCRdb, only in-frame clones are kept and a portion is missing. The top ten hold around 0.9% of the sample, which has some 520,000 clones, 89% seen once. The receptor was isolated from a man aged 18 to 35 with COVID-19, enrolled during active disease. The specimen sequenced was peripheral blood.

The CDR3 DNA reads as TGTGCCAGCAGCCAAGGACCGGGTAATCAGCCCCAGCATTTT. This encodes CASSQGPGNQPQHF. The V and J genes are TRBV3-1 (or the pseudogene TRBV3-2) and TRBJ1-5, with D unresolved. CDR1 and CDR2 (germline): LGHDT, YNNKEL (reference sequence). The CDR3 is 14 amino acids. V was pared by 1 base and J by 4 bases, with 8 bases between.